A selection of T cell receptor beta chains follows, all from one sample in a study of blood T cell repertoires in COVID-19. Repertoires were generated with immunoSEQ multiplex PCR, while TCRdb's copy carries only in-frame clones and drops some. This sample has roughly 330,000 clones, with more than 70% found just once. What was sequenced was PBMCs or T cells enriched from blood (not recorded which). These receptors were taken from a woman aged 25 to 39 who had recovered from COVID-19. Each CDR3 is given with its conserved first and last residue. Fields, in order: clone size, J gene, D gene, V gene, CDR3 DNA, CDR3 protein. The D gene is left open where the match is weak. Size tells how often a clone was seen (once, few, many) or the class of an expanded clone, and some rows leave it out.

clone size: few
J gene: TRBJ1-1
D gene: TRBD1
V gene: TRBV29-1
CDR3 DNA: TGCAGCGTTGGAGGAGGGGGCATGAAGACTGAAGCTTTCTTT
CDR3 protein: CSVGGGGMKTEAFF

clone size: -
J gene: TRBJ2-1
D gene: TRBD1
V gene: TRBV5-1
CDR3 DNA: TGCGCCAGCAGCTTCCCCAGGACAGGGAAGAGCTCCTACAATGAGCAGTTCTTC
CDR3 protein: CASSFPRTGKSSYNEQFF

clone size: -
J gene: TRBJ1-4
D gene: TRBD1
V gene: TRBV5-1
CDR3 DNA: TGCGCCAGCAGCTTGGCCACAGGGGTTGGAGAAAAACTGTTTTTT
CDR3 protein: CASSLATGVGEKLFF

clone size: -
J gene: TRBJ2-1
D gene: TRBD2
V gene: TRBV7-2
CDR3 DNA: TGTGCCAGCAGCCCCCTATTAAGCGGGGGGGCGAGGAATGAGCAGTTCTTC
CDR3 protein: CASSPLLSGGARNEQFF

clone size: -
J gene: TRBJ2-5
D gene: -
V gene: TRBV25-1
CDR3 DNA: TGTGCCAGCAGTGAACCGACATCGGATGATGACCAGTACTTC
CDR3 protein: CASSEPTSDDDQYF

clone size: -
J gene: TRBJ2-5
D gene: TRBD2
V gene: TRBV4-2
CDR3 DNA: TGTGCCAGCAGCCAAGGAGACGGGGGGCAAGAGACCCAGTACTTC
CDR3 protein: CASSQGDGGQETQYF

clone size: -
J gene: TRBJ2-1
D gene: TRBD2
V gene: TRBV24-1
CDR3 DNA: TGTGCCACCTCTCATGGGGCGGGGGGCCACAATGAGCAGTTCTTC
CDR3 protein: CATSHGAGGHNEQFF

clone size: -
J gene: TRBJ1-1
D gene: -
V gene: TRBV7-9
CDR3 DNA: TGTGCCAGCAGCTTTCTGGACAGCAACACTGAAGCTTTCTTT
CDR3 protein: CASSFLDSNTEAFF

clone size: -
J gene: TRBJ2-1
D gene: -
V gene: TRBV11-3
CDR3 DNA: TGTGCCAGCAGCTTAGCTAGGGGCTCCTACAATGAGCAGTTCTTC
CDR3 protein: CASSLARGSYNEQFF

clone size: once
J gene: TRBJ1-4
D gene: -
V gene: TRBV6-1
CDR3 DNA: TGTGCCAGCAGTGAAGCGCTGGGGGCCGGGGGGAAACTGTTTTTT
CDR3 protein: CASSEALGAGGKLFF

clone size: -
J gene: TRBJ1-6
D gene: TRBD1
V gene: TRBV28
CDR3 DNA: TGTGCCAGCCGCTGCCCAAGACAGGGGGCGGTCGGGTGTGATTCACCCCTCCACTTT
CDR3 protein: CASRCPRQGAVGCDSPLHF

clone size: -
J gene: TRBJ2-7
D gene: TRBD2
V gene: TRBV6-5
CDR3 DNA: TGTGCCAGCAGGAGGGGAGGGCCCCCCGAGCAGTACTTC
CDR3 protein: CASRRGGPPEQYF

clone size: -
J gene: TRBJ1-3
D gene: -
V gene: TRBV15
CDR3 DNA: TGTGCCACCAGCTCCTCAACGGGTAACACCATATATTTT
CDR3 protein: CATSSSTGNTIYF

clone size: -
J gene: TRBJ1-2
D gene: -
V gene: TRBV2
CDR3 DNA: TGTGCCAGCAGGGGCGAGGGTCTCTATGGCTACACCTTC
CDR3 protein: CASRGEGLYGYTF

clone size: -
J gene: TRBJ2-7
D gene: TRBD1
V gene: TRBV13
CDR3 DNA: TGTGCCAGCAGTACTACCGGGACAGGGGGCAACGAGCAGTACTTC
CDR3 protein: CASSTTGTGGNEQYF